This is a list of T cell receptor beta chains from one sample in a study of graft-versus-host responses after intestinal transplantation. The protocol was immunoSEQ multiplex PCR, while the TCRdb copy is restricted to in-frame clones and leaves out a portion. The table shows approximately 49,000 clones, with about 95% occurring only once. Their antigens are not known. The source was unstimulated CD8+ T cells sorted from spleen or lymph node cells, collected before transplant. These receptors were obtained from a human donor who was the organ donor for an intestinal transplant. The CDR3 runs from the conserved cysteine through the conserved F or W. D genes are given only for firm matches. Part of the rows lack a size; the others show once, few, many or a class for expanded clones.

j_call | clone_size | v_call | d_call | cdr3_aa | cdr3_nt
TRBJ2-1 | - | TRBV9 | TRBD2 | CASSVGSSGNNEQFF | TGTGCCAGCAGCGTAGGATCTAGCGGGAACAATGAGCAGTTCTTC
TRBJ1-1 | - | TRBV19 | - | CASRLTGNTEAFF | TGTGCCAGTAGGCTGACAGGGAACACTGAAGCTTTCTTT
TRBJ2-3 | once | TRBV6-1 | - | CASSEVDDEVFFYDTQYF | TGTGCCAGCAGTGAAGTCGACGATGAGGTCTTTTTTTACGATACGCAGTATTTT
TRBJ2-7 | - | TRBV11-2 | TRBD1 | CASSDRFSYEQYF | TGTGCCAGTTCGGACAGGTTCTCCTACGAGCAGTACTTC
TRBJ2-2 | - | TRBV9 | TRBD2 | CASSVSRGGGGTGELFF | TGTGCCAGCAGCGTATCGCGGGGGGGCGGTGGCACCGGGGAGCTGTTTTTT
TRBJ2-1 | - | TRBV30 | TRBD2 | CAWTSGGAGYNEQFF | TGTGCCTGGACTAGCGGGGGGGCAGGGTACAATGAGCAGTTCTTC
TRBJ2-5 | - | TRBV4-1 | TRBD2 | CASSQTSGDQETQYF | TGCGCCAGCAGCCAAACTAGCGGGGACCAAGAGACCCAGTACTTC
TRBJ2-7 | - | TRBV9 | - | CASSVDGYEQYF | TGTGCCAGCAGCGTAGATGGGTACGAGCAGTACTTC
TRBJ2-7 | - | TRBV7-6 | - | CASSLADEGYEQYF | TGTGCCAGCAGCTTAGCGGATGAAGGTTACGAGCAGTACTTC
TRBJ2-1 | - | TRBV12-5 | TRBD1 | CASGAGTGGYNEQFF | TGTGCTAGTGGTGCCGGGACAGGGGGTTACAATGAGCAGTTCTTC
TRBJ2-3 | - | TRBV7-2 | - | CASSLWRGPTDTQYF | TGTGCCAGCAGCTTATGGCGGGGGCCCACAGATACGCAGTATTTT
TRBJ2-5 | - | TRBV11-2 | TRBD2 | CASSGGLAIETQYF | TGTGCCAGCAGCGGTGGACTAGCGATCGAGACCCAGTACTTC
TRBJ1-6 | - | TRBV28 | - | CASSLWATDSPLHF | TGTGCCAGCAGTTTATGGGCGACCGATTCACCCCTCCACTTT
TRBJ2-3 | - | TRBV7-3 | - | CASSPGGTDTQYF | TGTGCCAGCAGCCCGGGGGGCACAGATACGCAGTATTTT
TRBJ1-1 | once | TRBV2 | TRBD1 | CASFLGQGGIMNTEAFF | TGTGCCAGCTTCCTGGGGCAGGGGGGAATCATGAACACTGAAGCTTTCTTT
TRBJ2-7 | - | TRBV4-3 | - | CASSQDWRGLAYEQYF | TGCGCCAGCAGCCAAGACTGGAGGGGGTTAGCCTACGAGCAGTACTTC
TRBJ1-1 | - | TRBV28 | - | CASSLYGGTEAFF | TGTGCCAGCAGTTTATATGGGGGCACTGAAGCTTTCTTT